These 22 T cell receptor beta chains originate from one sample sequenced in a study of human T cells and chemical hapten exposure. In TCRdb, the RACE reads were re-called with MiXCR into one record per CDR3 protein. Altogether 95,000 or so distinct CDR3 sequences are present, roughly an eighth being singletons, with the ten largest covering 3% to 4%. Noted time point: patch test 2, 6 weeks after DPC sensitization. Treatment noted: therapeutic diphenylcyclopropenone sensitization with weekly scalp DPC. This sample comprised whole blood, obtained in connection with sensitization to the hapten diphenylcyclopropenone (DPC). The receptors shown here come from a woman aged 40 to 50 with alopecia areata. Some clones in this sample may be carry-over from other donors' samples.

The chain uses TRBV9 and TRBJ1-4; no reliable D call. Deletions cut 4 bases from V and 3 bases from J, with 13 bases between. The CDR3 consists of 15 residues. In germline, CDR1 is SGDLS, CDR2 YYNGEE. CDR3 bases: TGTGCCAGCAGCTCCTCCGGGCACGCTAATGAAAAACTGTTTTTT. The encoded protein is CASSSSGHANEKLFF.

The table lists this clonotype with many counts. The V call is TRBV5-1, the J call TRBJ1-1, with 7 bases aligning to TRBD1. Germline CDR1 SGHRS, CDR2 YFSETQ. Unmatched junction bases numbered 7, after V lost 4 bases and J lost 4 bases. The CDR3 consists of 14 residues. The CDR3 reads CASSSPGQPTEAFF. DNA of the CDR3: TGCGCCAGCAGCAGCCCGGGACAGCCCACTGAAGCTTTCTTT.

The genes are TRBV6-6 and TRBJ2-2; D perhaps matches TRBD1 (6 bases). This CDR3 is 12 amino acids long. Trimming pared 6 bases from V and 7 bases from J, leaving 9 bases between. Germline-derived CDR1 and CDR2 are MNHNY and SVGAGI (reference sequence). The CDR3 loop reads CASSGTHGELFF. The CDR3 bases are TGTGCCAGCAGCGGGACACACGGGGAGCTGTTTTTT.

Remarks on this clonotype: One end of the junction is discordant with germline, which a read error may explain. The CDR3 is CANSYPPGGMDSPLHF. In DNA, the CDR3 is TGTGCCAACAGTTACCCCCCTGGGGGAATGGATTCACCCCTCCACTTT. The chain uses TRBV6-6 and TRBJ1-6; weak D call: TRBD1 (5 bases). Germline loops: CDR1 MNHNY, CDR2 SVGAGI (reference sequence). The CDR3 runs 16 residues.

This sequence joins TRBV25-1 and TRBJ1-6; TRBD1 matches at 10 bases. This CDR3 spans 14 amino acids. V dropped 4 bases and J dropped 9; count of bases not matched to a gene: 3. CDR1 and CDR2 from the germline V gene are MGHDK and SYGVNS. In nucleotides, the CDR3 is TGTGCCAGCAGTGGGGACAGGGGTGGTTCACCCCTCCACTTT. Translation: CASSGDRGGSPLHF.

This clonotype occurred a few times. V and J are TRBV29-1 and TRBJ2-7; possible D gene TRBD1, 6 bases. The CDR3 runs 15 residues. V lost 0 bases to trimming and J lost 7 bases, with 19 bases between them. Germline CDR1 is SQVTM and CDR2 is ANQGSEA. The CDR3 sequence: CSVEDPADRGYEQYF. CDR3 nucleotide sequence: TGCAGCGTTGAAGATCCAGCGGACAGAGGTTATGAGCAGTACTTC.

At least ten counts were recorded for this clonotype. The chain carries TRBV29-1 and TRBJ2-7, with D perhaps TRBD1 or TRBD2 (6 bases each). This CDR3 comprises 12 residues. Looked up from germline, CDR1 is SQVTM and CDR2 is ANQGSEA. V shed 7 bases and J shed 6 bases, with 16 bases lying between them. CDR3 sequence: CSAEWGAGEQYF. DNA for the CDR3: TGCAGCGCCGAGTGGGGGGCTGGCGAGCAGTACTTC.

This clonotype was counted only a few times. The V gene is TRBV2, the J gene TRBJ1-1; TRBD1 is a possible D gene (5 bases). Germline V gene data show CDR1 as SNHLY and CDR2 as FYNNEI. V gave up 7 bases and J gave up 4 bases, with 13 bases separating them. The CDR3 loop spans 13 amino acids. The CDR3 DNA sequence: TGTGCCAGCAATGCCGGGGGTTTCACTGAAGCTTTCTTT. This translates into CASNAGGFTEAFF.

This clonotype was counted ten times or more. The chain combines TRBV25-1 with TRBJ1-3, with D uncertain. Germline CDR1 MGHDK, CDR2 SYGVNS. CDR3 length equals 11 residues. Between the trimmed V and J ends, which lost 8 bases and 4 bases, there was a span of 6 bases. The DNA for the CDR3 is TGTGCCAGCTCATTCGGAAACACCATATATTTT. Translated, it gives CASSFGNTIYF.

This clonotype was counted many times. J is TRBJ2-3 and V is TRBV29-1; 7 nucleotides align to TRBD2. J was trimmed by 0 bases and V by 3 bases; bases with no gene match: 15. The CDR3 runs to 18 residues. Per germline, CDR1 SQVTM and CDR2 ANQGSEA. The CDR3 bases are TGCAGCGTTGAGAATTTGCGAGCGGGAAAAGGTAGCACAGATACGCAGTATTTT. Translating gives CSVENLRAGKGSTDTQYF.

The CDR3 coding sequence is TGTGCCACCAGTGATTCACCGGGGCAAGCGGGGAGTACAGATACGCAGTATTTT. Amino acids: CATSDSPGQAGSTDTQYF. The chain links TRBV24-1 to TRBJ2-3; 7 bases align to TRBD2. J gave up 3 bases and V 2 bases, and 13 bases lay outside the gene matches. CDR3 length equals 18 residues. CDR1 and CDR2 from the germline V gene are KGHDR and SFDVKD.

This chain uses TRBV11-2 with TRBJ2-2, with 7 bases aligning to TRBD2. Germline CDR1 and CDR2: SGHAT and FQNNGV. This CDR3 has 18 amino acids. After removal of 2 bases from V and 0 bases from J, the junction contained 9 bases not matched to a gene. The CDR3 here is CASSLRRLARTNTGELFF. The CDR3 DNA reads TGTGCCAGCAGCTTAAGGCGACTAGCCCGGACGAACACCGGGGAGCTGTTTTTT.

This chain links TRBV9 with TRBJ2-1; 12 bases match TRBD2. V lost 4 bases, J lost 5 bases, and 10 bases stayed unmatched. The germline CDR1 and CDR2 sequences are SGDLS and YYNGEE. CDR3 length equals 17 residues. Here the CDR3 DNA reads TGTGCCAGCAGCCTCACTCTTCTAGCGGGGGGGCACAATGAGCAGTTCTTC. It codes for CASSLTLLAGGHNEQFF.

The V gene is TRBV11-3, the J gene TRBJ2-3, with D possibly TRBD1 on 5 matching bases. Deletions cut 5 bases from V and 6 bases from J, with 12 bases between. This CDR3 contains 13 residues. CDR1 is SGHNT, CDR2 YENEEA, per germline. CDR3 amino acids: CASSPGGADTQYF. The CDR3 nucleotides are TGTGCCAGCAGCCCCGGTGGGGCGGATACGCAGTATTTT.

This clonotype was observed a handful of times. The chain uses TRBV5-1 and TRBJ2-3; tentative D call: TRBD2 (5 bases). The V end lost 0 bases, the J end lost 6 bases, and 8 bases lay between the germline ends. CDR1 is SGHRS and CDR2 is YFSETQ in the germline V gene. The CDR3 consists of 13 residues. In DNA form, the CDR3 reads TGCGCCAGCAGCTTGGTAGAGCGGGATACGCAGTATTTT. Residues: CASSLVERDTQYF. Full variable domain (outside the CDR3, taken from reference TRBV5-1 and TRBJ2-3): KAGVTQTPRYLIKTRGQQVTLSCSPISGHRSVSWYQQTPGQGLQFLFEYFSETQRNKGNFPGRFSGRQFSNSRSEMNVSTLELGDSALYLCASSLVERDTQYFGPGTRLTVL.

This clonotype was detected many times. This chain connects TRBV28 to TRBJ1-2; D not resolved. Trimming cost V 1 base and J 4 bases, with 13 bases left between them. The V gene's germline CDR1 is MDHEN and CDR2 SYDVKM. CDR3 length: 15 residues. The CDR3 region is CASSLSPVGSYGYTF. The CDR3 nucleotides are TGTGCCAGCAGTTTATCCCCCGTGGGGAGCTATGGCTACACCTTC.

In this sample, this clonotype turned up many times. The rearrangement uses TRBV20-1 and TRBJ1-5; D is perhaps TRBD1 (5 bases). CDR1 is DFQATT, CDR2 SNEGSKA, per germline (reference sequence). This CDR3 is built from 11 residues. The CDR3 DNA is TGCAGCGCGGGGGGGTTTCAGCCCCAGCATTTT. Amino acids: CSAGGFQPQHF.

The rearrangement links TRBV30 to TRBJ1-1, with a weak D call TRBD1 (6 bases). This CDR3 is 11 amino acids long. Germline V gene data show CDR1 as GTSNPN and CDR2 as SVGIG (reference sequence). CDR3 DNA: TGTGCTCGAGGAGGGGGCACTGAAGCTTTCTTT. The encoded protein is CARGGGTEAFF.

This clonotype was detected only a few times. The V call is TRBV2, the J call TRBJ2-5, with 15 nucleotides matching TRBD2. CDR3 length equals 15 residues. Germline CDR1 is SNHLY and CDR2 is FYNNEI. Trimming took 3 bases from V and 9 from J; bases not matched to a gene: 5. CDR3 sequence (DNA): TGTGCCAGCAGTGAGGAGGGACTAGCGGGGGGAGCCCAGTACTTC. Residues: CASSEEGLAGGAQYF.

Many counts were recorded for this clonotype. The J gene is TRBJ1-2, the V gene TRBV5-6, with D unresolved. Trimming left V 4 bases short and J 6 bases short, with 28 bases between. The CDR3 runs to 18 residues. The germline CDR1 and CDR2 sequences are SGHDT and YYEEEE. The CDR3 sequence is CASSVLWGAARSWDGYTF. The CDR3 coding sequence is TGTGCCAGCAGCGTGCTCTGGGGAGCGGCAAGGTCATGGGATGGCTACACCTTC.

This clonotype was observed a few times. The chain recombines TRBV9 with TRBJ2-5; 7 bases fit TRBD2. V trimming: 4 bases; J trimming: 5 bases; junction bases outside the gene matches: 14. CDR1 and CDR2 from the germline V gene are SGDLS and YYNGEE. The CDR3 has 16 amino acids. The DNA of the CDR3 is TGTGCCAGCAGCCAAGGAGCGGGGCCCCCGGGGGAGACCCAGTACTTC. Its translation is CASSQGAGPPGETQYF.

This clonotype was seen only a few times. The gene calls are TRBV25-1 and TRBJ2-5; TRBD1 aligns across 7 bases. Looked up from germline, CDR1 is MGHDK and CDR2 is SYGVNS. The CDR3 has 14 amino acids. Losses at the gene ends were 8 bases for V and 1 base for J; bases not matched to a gene: 7. The CDR3 coding sequence is TGTGCCAGCGGAATACGGGACAGCCAAGAGACCCAGTACTTC. It yields the protein CASGIRDSQETQYF.